Detailed here is one T cell receptor (beta chain). The antigen it binds to is not known. Per-base quality was not reported, and no clone a single base away is much larger than it. This sample was taken from a study of T cell changes during pregnancy in multiple sclerosis (dated by TCRdb to about 2019). The study in broad terms: In women with multiple sclerosis, the researchers looked at how the T cell repertoire shifted as pregnancy progressed.

The CDR3 spans 13 residues, from the cysteine through the phenylalanine. The entry retains the CDR3 DNA only, 39 bases that are in frame from base 1. The germline V gene encodes CDR1 MNHNS and CDR2 SASEGT. V loses 2 bases, J loses 5 bases, and the germline ends lie 7 bases apart. Receptors were amplified or captured by the immunoSEQ multiplex PCR assay. What TCRdb holds here is the immuneACCESS table cut down to in-frame rearrangements. Part of the clones is not present; checked against another copy, under half of the missing clones reflect an unresolved V gene, and the others are unexplained. The table for this sample lists tens of thousands of clones; roughly 93% of them were counted only once. About 2.5% of the sample goes to the ten largest clones.

Sample: peripheral blood, taken in the third trimester of pregnancy. In this chain, TRBV6-1 is recombined with TRBJ1-5, and perhaps TRBD1 as D gene, on 5 matching bases. This sequence was found in a female donor with multiple sclerosis, enrolled in a pregnancy study. The CDR3 protein sequence reads: CASSEWGDQPQHF. At the DNA level, the sequence is TGTGCCAGCAGTGAATGGGGCGATCAGCCCCAGCATTTT.